This T cell receptor beta chain was captured by sequencing in a study of blood T cells in healthy people across ages. Per sample, a minimum of 6.5 million PBMCs were isolated. Worth noting for this clonotype: Its antigen is undetermined.

Whole-study findings and limits: Per million T cells, the diversity of TCR beta decreased roughly linearly as age advanced. The study found TCR beta diversity correlated strongly with naive T cell percentage. Fewer expanded clones and more diversity marked long-lived versus aged donors.

There are 15 residues in the CDR3. V trimming: 3 bases; J trimming: 11 bases; junction bases outside the gene matches: 14. The germline gives CDR1 KGHSH, CDR2 LQKENI. Next came a second PCR, run for about 7 to 12 cycles, which used a sample-barcoded 5' primer along with a J-beta primer mix. TCRdb passed the 5' RACE reads through MiXCR, listing each CDR3 protein once. Of about 1 million distinct CDR3 sequences detected, 40% to 45% appear once; the ten largest clones hold approximately 19%. The TCR sequence derives from a woman aged 60-75 years in good health. The J gene is TRBJ2-5, the V gene TRBV18, with 8 nucleotides matching TRBD2. The sample comprised blood. CDR3 residues: CASSPRAGVGGEQYF. As DNA, the CDR3 is TGTGCCAGCTCACCGCGAGCGGGAGTAGGAGGGGAGCAGTACTTC.